Listed here are 12 T cell receptor beta chains from one sample, sequenced in a study of T cells in Graves' hyperthyroidism and ophthalmopathy. TCR beta CDR3 sequences were amplified from RNA transcripts. RT-PCR in the first round (using the HTBI primer set) targeted the TCR CDR3. TCRdb reanalysed the multiplex PCR reads using MiXCR and keeps one entry per CDR3 protein. The sample yields around 380,000 distinct CDR3 sequences, about 13% seen once. Sample: blood. The origin of the receptors is a man between 25 and 39 years old with Graves' hyperthyroidism that later progressed to Graves' ophthalmopathy.

This clonotype was detected many times. V is TRBV7-9 and J is TRBJ1-1, with D uncertain. The germline V gene has CDR1 SEHNR and CDR2 FQNEAQ (reference sequence). The V gene lost 2 bases and the J gene lost 1 base, with 11 bases spanning the gap. The length of the CDR3 is 15 residues. The CDR3 region is CASSLSLSGNTEAFF. In DNA, the CDR3 is TGTGCCAGCAGCTTATCCCTGAGCGGGAACACTGAAGCTTTCTTT.

This clonotype was recorded a few times. V and J are TRBV20-1 and TRBJ1-2; 8 positions match TRBD1. CDR1 and CDR2 from the germline V gene are DFQATT and SNEGSKA (reference sequence). The CDR3 extends over 15 amino acids. Losses at the gene ends were 3 bases for V and 4 bases for J; bases not matched to a gene: 10. The CDR3 loop reads CSARNLAGGSYGYTF. The CDR3, as DNA: TGCAGTGCTAGGAATCTAGCAGGGGGCTCCTATGGCTACACCTTC.

This clonotype was counted a few times. V usage is TRBV6-2 or TRBV6-3 and J usage is TRBJ1-5; the D is unclear. The length of the CDR3 is 14 residues. Germline CDR1 is MNHEY and CDR2 is SVGEGT. The ends were cut back, 2 bases at V and 3 bases at J, with 8 bases in the middle. The CDR3 bases are TGTGCCAGCAGTTACGGTTTTTCCAATCAGCCCCAGCATTTT. Translated: CASSYGFSNQPQHF.

There are a few counts of this clonotype. The gene calls are TRBV6-1 and TRBJ1-5; possibly TRBD1 for D (5 bases). V was shortened by 0 bases and J by 6 bases, with 15 bases between the two germline ends. Germline V gene lookup returns CDR1 MNHNS and CDR2 SASEGT. CDR3 length: 16 residues. The CDR3 sequence is CASSEALRERGQPQHF. For the CDR3, the DNA is TGTGCCAGCAGTGAAGCGCTGAGGGAAAGGGGTCAGCCCCAGCATTTT.

The V gene is TRBV6-6, the J gene TRBJ2-2, with D tentatively TRBD2 (6 bases). Germline V gives CDR1 MNHNY, CDR2 SVGAGI (reference sequence). With 0 bases removed from V and 4 bases from J, the gap between germline ends came to 12 bases. The CDR3 totals 16 residues. CDR3 residues: CASSYSGGWSTGELFF. CDR3 nucleotide sequence: TGTGCCAGCAGTTACTCAGGAGGGTGGAGCACCGGGGAGCTGTTTTTT.

This clonotype was seen ten or more times. The rearrangement links TRBV11-3 to TRBJ2-7, with D perhaps assigned TRBD1 or TRBD2 (5 bases each). The CDR3 contains 13 residues. Per the germline V gene, CDR1 is SGHNT and CDR2 is YENEEA. The germline V and J ends were trimmed by 5 bases and 9 bases, with 17 bases remaining between them. In DNA, the CDR3 is TGTGCCAGCAGCACAGTTGCCGGGACCGGGCAGTACTTC. Translation gives CASSTVAGTGQYF.

Concerning this clonotype itself: The junction shows a germline mismatch at one end, possibly a read error. V gene TRBV4-1 combines with J gene TRBJ1-4; D gene ambiguous. Germline CDR1 reads MGHRA; CDR2 reads YSYEKL. CDR3 length: 13 residues. CDR3 in amino acids: CASSFRGGEKLFF. CDR3 DNA: TGTGCCAGCAGTTTTCGGGGAGGTGAAAAACTGTTTTTT.

At least ten counts were recorded for this clonotype. The V call is TRBV28, the J call TRBJ2-5, with D possibly being TRBD1 (5 bases). Germline V lookup: CDR1 MDHEN, CDR2 SYDVKM. CDR3 length: 15 amino acids. V was trimmed by 6 bases and J by 0 bases, leaving 14 bases between them. CDR3: CASSTPQEYQETQYF. As DNA, the CDR3 is TGTGCCAGCAGCACACCACAGGAGTACCAAGAGACCCAGTACTTC.

The sample holds a few counts of this clonotype. The chain employs TRBV28 and TRBJ1-4; the match to TRBD1 covers 7 bases. Germline lookup yields CDR1 MDHEN and CDR2 SYDVKM. J was trimmed by 12 bases and V by 2 bases; bases with no gene match: 6. The CDR3 consists of 13 residues. In DNA form, the CDR3 reads TGTGCCAGCAGTTTAATGACAGGGTCAGAACTGTTTTTT. This encodes CASSLMTGSELFF.

This clonotype was detected ten times or more. The rearrangement uses TRBV9 and TRBJ2-5; perhaps TRBD1 as D (5 bases). CDR1 and CDR2 (germline): SGDLS, YYNGEE. CDR3 length equals 14 residues. Trimming took 0 bases from V and 1 from J, leaving 7 bases between them. CDR3 loop: CASSVARGQETQYF. The DNA of the CDR3 is TGTGCCAGCAGCGTAGCTAGGGGCCAAGAGACCCAGTACTTC.

The chain employs TRBV19 and TRBJ1-5, with a weak D call TRBD1 (6 bases). The CDR3 is made up of 15 amino acids. Germline CDR1 reads LNHDA; CDR2 reads SQIVND (reference sequence). Trimming pared 2 bases from V and 4 bases from J, leaving 12 bases between. The CDR3 spells CASSIMNRVNQPQHF. For the CDR3, the DNA is TGTGCCAGTAGTATAATGAACAGGGTAAATCAGCCCCAGCATTTT.

This chain connects TRBV14 to TRBJ2-4; tentatively, D is TRBD1 (6 bases). Germline V gene lookup returns CDR1 SGHDN and CDR2 FVKESK. CDR3 size: 17 residues. The germline V and J ends were trimmed by 2 bases and 1 base, with 15 bases remaining between them. The CDR3 DNA sequence: TGTGCCAGCAGCCAAAGTACCCCAGGGGTGGCCAAAAACATTCAGTACTTC. Protein product: CASSQSTPGVAKNIQYF.